The present entry profiles one T cell receptor (beta chain) with its context. The target antigen is unknown. The CDR3 runs 15 residues. Per germline, CDR1 DFQATT and CDR2 SNEGSKA (reference sequence). The data originate from a study of CXCR3-negative and CXCR3-positive naive CD8 T cells. Overall study findings and caveats: The TRB CDR3s that CXCR3-positive naive cells carried were more hydrophobic than those of CXCR3-negative naive cells.

Each TRB cDNA library was prepared by 5' RACE (with UMI labels). TCRdb re-called the 5' RACE reads, yielding one record per CDR3 amino acid sequence without DNA. The ten most abundant clones cover 0.4% to 0.5% of a sample with around 140,000 distinct CDR3 sequences. V is TRBV20-1 and J is TRBJ2-7; the TRBD2 assignment by TCRdb is unverifiable without DNA. Sequenced: naive CXCR3+ CD8+ T cells from blood. Documented subset: CD45RO-CCR7+CD27+CD95- naive CD8+ T cells expressing CXCR3 (TNR3+). The receptor was derived from a human donor in good health. Some clones in this sample may be carry-over from other donors' samples. This chain's CDR3 is CSARDLWTSGGEQYF.